This T cell receptor beta chain was observed in a study of graft-versus-host responses after intestinal transplantation. The V end was cut by 3 bases, the J end by 4 bases, with 2 bases between. The CDR3 covers 11 residues. Germline CDR1 is MNHEY and CDR2 is SMNVEV (reference sequence). Measured with immunoSEQ multiplex PCR; TCRdb has only the in-frame clones, and not every one. The data contain some 86,000 clones, about 89% of them singletons. On this clone: Its specificity is not known.

The TCR sequence derives from a human donor who received an intestinal transplant. The chain uses TRBV27 and TRBJ2-3, with D hard to call. The source was unstimulated CD8+ T cells sorted from spleen or lymph node cells, collected before intestinal transplant. CDR3 loop: CASSFSDTQYF. CDR3 DNA sequence: TGTGCCAGCAGTTTCTCAGATACGCAGTATTTT.